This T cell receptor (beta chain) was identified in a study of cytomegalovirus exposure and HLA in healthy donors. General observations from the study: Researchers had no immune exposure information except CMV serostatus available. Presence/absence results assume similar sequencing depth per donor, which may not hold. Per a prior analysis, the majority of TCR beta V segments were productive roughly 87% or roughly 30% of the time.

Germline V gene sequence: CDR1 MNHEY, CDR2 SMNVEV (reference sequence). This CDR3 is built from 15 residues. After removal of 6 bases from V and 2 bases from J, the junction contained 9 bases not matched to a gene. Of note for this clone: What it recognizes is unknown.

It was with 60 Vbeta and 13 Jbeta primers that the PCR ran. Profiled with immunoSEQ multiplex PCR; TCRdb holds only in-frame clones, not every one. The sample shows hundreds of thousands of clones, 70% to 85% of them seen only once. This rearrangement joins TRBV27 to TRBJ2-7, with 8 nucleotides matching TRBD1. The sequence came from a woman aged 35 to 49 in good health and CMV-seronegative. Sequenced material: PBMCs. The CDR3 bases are TGTGCCAGCAGGGACAGGACAGGGCCCCCCTACGAGCAGTACTTC. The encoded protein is CASRDRTGPPYEQYF.